Following are 7 T cell receptor beta chains from one sample sequenced in a study of blood T cells in healthy people across ages. The second PCR ran about 6 to 11 cycles with a sample-barcoded 5' primer and J-beta primers. TCRdb reprocessed the 5' RACE reads via MiXCR and lists one record per CDR3 protein. This table has approximately 350,000 distinct CDR3 sequences, approximately 51% appearing once. Sequencing input: blood. Receptors were obtained from a man aged 60 to 69 in good health.

This clonotype was detected once. This sequence joins TRBV4-3 and TRBJ2-7; 13 bases fit TRBD2. The J call may not be correct, given that the DNA end is closer to TRBJ2-5. Per the germline V gene, CDR1 is LGHNA and CDR2 is YSLEER. The CDR3 is 14 amino acids. Written as DNA, the CDR3 is TGCGCCAGCAGTGCGACTAGCGGGAGGGAGACCCAGTACTTC. It yields the protein CASSATSGRETQYF.

The chain carries TRBV7-8 and TRBJ2-4; TRBD2 is a possible D gene (5 bases). The CDR3 has 16 residues. V lost 5 bases and J lost 1, with 15 bases in between. Looked up from germline, CDR1 is SGHVS and CDR2 is FQNEAQ. CDR3 region: CASSPEGLGAKNIQYF. CDR3 DNA sequence: TGTGCCAGCAGCCCCGAAGGACTCGGGGCCAAAAACATTCAGTACTTC.

This chain links TRBV12-3 or TRBV12-4 with TRBJ2-5; 9 bases map to TRBD1. CDR3 size: 16 residues. V dropped 1 base and J dropped 4; count of bases not matched to a gene: 7. CDR3 in amino acids: CASSLGGTGSRETQYF. The CDR3 DNA sequence: TGTGCCAGCAGTTTAGGTGGGACAGGGTCTCGAGAGACCCAGTACTTC.

The J gene is TRBJ2-3, the V gene TRBV20-1; D might be TRBD1 (6 bases). The germline V gene encodes CDR1 DFQATT and CDR2 SNEGSKA (reference sequence). The CDR3 spans 14 residues. Deletions cut 6 bases from V and 4 bases from J, with 17 bases between. The CDR3 coding sequence is TGCAGTGCCGTAAAGGGGGTCATCTCAGATACGCAGTATTTT. Protein: CSAVKGVISDTQYF.

The chain joins TRBV12-3 or TRBV12-4 to TRBJ2-3; weak D call: TRBD1 (8 bases). This CDR3 spans 14 amino acids. Trimming stripped 3 bases from V and 5 bases from J, with 12 bases between. The CDR3 DNA sequence: TGTGCCAGCAGTTTCGGGGGGACAGGAGATACGCAGTATTTT. Protein sequence: CASSFGGTGDTQYF.

The chain couples TRBV28 to TRBJ1-2, with TRBD1 matching 10 bases. CDR1 is MDHEN, CDR2 SYDVKM, per germline. The CDR3 sequence is 15 residues long. Trimming cost V 5 bases and J 3 bases; bases outside gene matches: 6. The CDR3 spells CASSIRQGADYGYTF. The CDR3 DNA sequence: TGTGCCAGCAGTATAAGACAGGGGGCGGACTATGGCTACACCTTC.

This clonotype has only a few counts. V is TRBV7-2 and J is TRBJ2-4; D not resolved. This CDR3 comprises 16 residues. The germline gives CDR1 SGHTA, CDR2 FQGNSA. V was trimmed by 4 bases and J by 0 bases, leaving 13 bases between them. This CDR3 is CASSSRPPQAKNIQYF. As DNA, the CDR3 is TGTGCCAGCAGCTCAAGGCCCCCTCAAGCCAAAAACATTCAGTACTTC.